This T cell receptor (beta chain) was captured in a study of long-term antiretroviral therapy in people with HIV. Run at survey level, the immunoSEQ assay was version v3.0. The data were produced by immunoSEQ multiplex PCR, yet TCRdb's version contains in-frame clones alone and is incomplete. The table records tens of thousands of clones, around three quarters of them present only once. This CDR3 comprises 16 residues. CDR1 and CDR2 from the germline V gene are SGHDT and YYEEEE. V lost 3 bases to trimming and J lost 7 bases, with 17 bases between them. Cryopreserved PBMC numbered roughly 1-11 million per sample before DNA extraction. This clone occurred a few times.

This TCR came from a man between 35 and 55 years old with HIV. This chain uses TRBV5-6 with TRBJ1-6; TRBD1 is a possible D gene (5 bases). The sequencing here drew on unsorted PBMCs, taken 0.3 years after starting antiretroviral therapy. CDR3 DNA: TGTGCCAGCAGCTCCCGTTTGGGGCGAGGGAATTCACCCCTCCACTTT. This sequence encodes CASSSRLGRGNSPLHF. The variable domain in full, with the rest retrieved from reference TRBV5-6 and TRBJ1-6, is DAGVTQSPTHLIKTRGQQVTLRCSPKSGHDTVSWYQQALGQGPQFIFQYYEEEERQRGNFPDRFSGHQFPNYSSELNVNALLLGDSALYLCASSSRLGRGNSPLHFGNGTRLTVT.